These 26 T cell receptor beta chains originate from one sample sequenced in a study of control samples from healthy donors and cancer patients. Using immunoSEQ multiplex PCR, the repertoire was profiled, and TCRdb retains in-frame clones only, with some absent. The sample consists of 63,000 or so clones, 75% to 90% of them appearing once. What was sequenced was blood. The receptors were sampled from a man aged 45-60 years in good health.

The genes are TRBV19 and TRBJ1-4; possible D gene TRBD1, 5 bases. In germline, CDR1 is LNHDA, CDR2 SQIVND (reference sequence). The CDR3 sequence is 15 residues long. Trimming stripped 9 bases from V and 2 bases from J, with 16 bases between. CDR3 in DNA: TGTGCCAGCAGGGCCCAGGGAAAGACTAATGAAAAACTGTTTTTT. Protein product: CASRAQGKTNEKLFF.

The chain couples TRBV10-3 to TRBJ2-1, with D possibly called TRBD1 or TRBD2 (5 bases each). The CDR3 contains 18 residues. Trimming cost V 3 bases and J 3 bases, with 21 bases left between them. Germline CDR1 reads ENHRY; CDR2 reads SYGVKD. CDR3 sequence (DNA): TGTGCCATCAGTGAAATGGGAAGGGGAGCCGGGCTCTACAATGAGCAGTTCTTC. Protein product: CAISEMGRGAGLYNEQFF.

The rearrangement joins TRBV4-3 to TRBJ2-4; possible D gene TRBD1, 6 bases. This CDR3 region has 14 residues. The germline V gene has CDR1 LGHNA and CDR2 YSLEER. V lost 1 base, J lost 7 bases, and 11 bases lay in between. CDR3 nucleotide sequence: TGCGCCAGCAGCCAAGGGACAGTGGGGAACATTCAGTACTTC. Residues: CASSQGTVGNIQYF.

The chain links TRBV7-6 to TRBJ1-4; unclear D gene. This CDR3 region has 14 residues. The V end was cut by 1 base, the J end by 5 bases, with 8 bases between. CDR1 is SGHVS, CDR2 FNYEAQ, per germline. CDR3 bases: TGTGCCAGCAGCTTAGGGACCGGCAATGAAAAACTGTTTTTT. Its protein product is CASSLGTGNEKLFF. Full variable domain (rest looked up from reference TRBV7-6 and TRBJ1-4): GAGVSQSPRYKVTKRGQDVALRCDPISGHVSLYWYRQALGQGPEFLTYFNYEAQQDKSGLPNDRFSAERPEGSISTLTIQRTEQRDSAMYRCASSLGTGNEKLFFGSGTQLSVL.

V usage is TRBV7-2 and J usage is TRBJ2-3, with D perhaps TRBD1 or TRBD2 (5 bases each). The CDR3 contains 15 residues. Between the trimmed V and J ends, which lost 5 bases and 2 bases, there was a span of 14 bases. In germline, CDR1 is SGHTA, CDR2 FQGNSA. In DNA form, the CDR3 reads TGTGCCAGCAGCCGCGTGGGGGTGGACACAGATACGCAGTATTTT. It yields the protein CASSRVGVDTDTQYF.

V usage is TRBV9 and J usage is TRBJ2-1, with D unclear. Trimming stripped 4 bases from V and 4 bases from J, with 15 bases between. The germline V gene has CDR1 SGDLS and CDR2 YYNGEE. This CDR3 contains 15 residues. The CDR3 loop is CASSHGEIWYNEQFF. The CDR3 region has the DNA TGTGCCAGCAGCCACGGAGAAATTTGGTACAATGAGCAGTTCTTC. Complete variable domain (other parts from reference TRBV9 and TRBJ2-1): DSGVTQTPKHLITATGQRVTLRCSPRSGDLSVYWYQQSLDQGLQFLIQYYNGEERAKGNILERFSAQQFPDLHSELNLSSLELGDSALYFCASSHGEIWYNEQFFGPGTRLTVL.

The rearrangement links TRBV28 to TRBJ1-5, with D possibly being TRBD1 (6 bases). V was trimmed by 7 bases and J by 2 bases, leaving 18 bases between them. The CDR3 runs 16 residues. The germline V gene has CDR1 MDHEN and CDR2 SYDVKM. The CDR3 region is CASTLLGGAGNQPQHF. CDR3 DNA sequence: TGTGCCAGCACCTTATTGGGGGGCGCGGGCAATCAGCCCCAGCATTTT.

By share of the sample, this clone is medium-sized. This rearrangement joins TRBV6-2 or TRBV6-3 to TRBJ1-5, with D uncertain. The germline V and J ends were trimmed by 1 base and 6 bases, with 10 bases remaining between them. Germline values: CDR1 MNHEY, CDR2 SVGEGT. This CDR3 spans 14 amino acids. CDR3 nucleotides: TGTGCCAGCAGTTACTACGAGATTATTCAGCCCCAGCATTTT. Encoded protein: CASSYYEIIQPQHF.

The CDR3 DNA reads as TGTGCCTGGAGTGGTAAGGATGCAACTAATGAAAAACTGTTTTTT. As protein: CAWSGKDATNEKLFF. The chain uses TRBV30 and TRBJ1-4; no reliable D call. This CDR3 region has 15 residues. V lost 1 base and J lost 0, with 9 bases in between. Germline lookup yields CDR1 GTSNPN and CDR2 SVGIG (reference sequence).

The V gene is TRBV5-1, the J gene TRBJ1-1, with a possible D match to TRBD1 (5 bases). CDR3 length: 13 amino acids. Deletions cut 4 bases from V and 3 bases from J, with 10 bases between. Germline V gene lookup returns CDR1 SGHRS and CDR2 YFSETQ. The CDR3 spells CASSQDRHTEAFF. The CDR3 DNA follows: TGCGCCAGCAGCCAAGACAGACACACTGAAGCTTTCTTT.

This chain connects TRBV4-1 to TRBJ1-5; D not certain. The CDR3 is 14 amino acids. V was pared by 2 bases and J by 7 bases, with 12 bases between. Germline assignment: CDR1 MGHRA and CDR2 YSYEKL. CDR3 amino acids: CASSQRSSRQPQHF. The CDR3 bases are TGCGCCAGCAGCCAAAGATCGTCCAGGCAGCCCCAGCATTTT.

The CDR3 DNA reads as TGTGCCATCAGTGACCAGAACAGTGCCACAGATACGCAGTATTTT. It yields the protein CAISDQNSATDTQYF. The genes are TRBV10-3 and TRBJ2-3; D is unresolved. The germline V gene encodes CDR1 ENHRY and CDR2 SYGVKD. CDR3 length equals 15 residues. V lost 3 bases and J lost 2, with 12 bases in between.

A single count supports this clone. The chain is built from TRBV24-1 and TRBJ2-3; unclear D gene. The V gene's germline CDR1 is KGHDR and CDR2 SFDVKD. CDR3 length: 13 amino acids. Trimming stripped 3 bases from V and 6 bases from J, with 9 bases between. This CDR3 reads CATSDPPTDTQYF. CDR3 sequence (DNA): TGTGCCACCAGTGATCCGCCCACGGATACGCAGTATTTT.

The chain recombines TRBV6-2 or TRBV6-3 with TRBJ1-1; D is unresolved. The V gene lost 6 bases and the J gene lost 11 bases, with 16 bases spanning the gap. This CDR3 comprises 12 residues. Germline V gene lookup returns CDR1 MNHEY and CDR2 SVGEGT. CDR3 protein: CASSLDGVGAFF. In DNA form, the CDR3 reads TGTGCCAGCAGCTTGGACGGGGTCGGGGCTTTCTTT.

The table lists this clone with a few counts. Additional DNA sequences in this sample encode the identical CDR3. This chain connects TRBV19 to TRBJ1-6; D remains unclear. Per germline, CDR1 LNHDA and CDR2 SQIVND (reference sequence). CDR3 length equals 12 residues. V dropped 3 bases and J dropped 11 bases, with 8 bases sitting between them. The CDR3 nucleotides read TGTGCCAGTAGTATGGGAGGAACACCCCTCCACTTT. It encodes CASSMGGTPLHF.

In its sample, this clone was seen a few times. This rearrangement joins TRBV9 to TRBJ2-3; D is unresolved. Looked up from germline, CDR1 is SGDLS and CDR2 is YYNGEE. The V and J ends lost 0 bases and 1 base respectively, with 6 bases between them. The CDR3 spans 14 residues. The DNA for the CDR3 is TGTGCCAGCAGCGTAGGGCAGGGCACAGATACGCAGTATTTT. Its protein is CASSVGQGTDTQYF.

The chain couples TRBV28 to TRBJ1-1; 9 bases are shared with TRBD1. The CDR3 is 14 residues long. V was clipped by 6 bases and J by 5 bases; unmatched bases: 7. Germline V gene data show CDR1 as MDHEN and CDR2 as SYDVKM. The CDR3 loop is CASRDYRGRTEAFF. CDR3 DNA: TGTGCCAGCAGAGATTACAGGGGGCGGACTGAAGCTTTCTTT.

The table lists this clone with a count of one. The chain employs TRBV5-5 and TRBJ2-7; D gene ambiguous. The CDR3 contains 12 residues. CDR1 and CDR2 (germline): SGHKS, YYEKEE (reference sequence). V lost 1 base to trimming and J lost 3 bases, with 5 bases between them. The CDR3 coding sequence is TGTGCCAGCAGCTTGCAGGACTACGAGCAGTACTTC. Protein product: CASSLQDYEQYF. The entire variable domain, with the rest obtained from reference TRBV5-5 and TRBJ2-7, is as follows: DAGVTQSPTHLIKTRGQQVTLRCSPISGHKSVSWYQQVLGQGPQFIFQYYEKEERGRGNFPDRFSARQFPNYSSELNVNALLLGDSALYLCASSLQDYEQYFGPGTRLTVT.

As DNA, the CDR3 is TGTGCCAGCAGTTACGATTTTGTTGGGGCCCAGTACTTC. Its translation is CASSYDFVGAQYF. J is TRBJ2-5 and V is TRBV6-5; no reliable D call. The CDR3 has 13 amino acids. Germline V lookup: CDR1 MNHEY, CDR2 SVGAGI. The germline V and J ends were trimmed by 2 bases and 9 bases, with 13 bases remaining between them.

V and J are TRBV28 and TRBJ2-5; D not resolved. From germline, CDR1 is MDHEN and CDR2 SYDVKM. The CDR3 runs to 14 residues. V shed 2 bases and J shed 2 bases, with 9 bases lying between them. DNA for the CDR3: TGTGCCAGCAGTTTACTAAACTCGCAAGAGACCCAGTACTTC. Its translation is CASSLLNSQETQYF.

This clone was seen only a few times. The chain is built from TRBV4-3 and TRBJ2-1, with D possibly matching TRBD2 (6 bases). This CDR3 is 18 amino acids long. Germline assignment: CDR1 LGHNA and CDR2 YSLEER. Trimming removed 0 bases at V and 2 bases at J, with 17 bases between. The CDR3 nucleotides are TGCGCCAGCAGCCAAGACACTAGCTCCCAAAGCCCCTACAATGAGCAGTTCTTC. It yields the protein CASSQDTSSQSPYNEQFF.

The rearrangement uses TRBV5-1 and TRBJ2-1, with 11 nucleotides matching TRBD2. Germline V gene sequence: CDR1 SGHRS, CDR2 YFSETQ. V lost 0 bases, J lost 1 base, and 6 bases stayed unmatched. The CDR3 is 18 residues long. CDR3: CASSLELAGVGSYNEQFF. DNA for the CDR3: TGCGCCAGCAGCTTGGAACTAGCGGGAGTAGGATCCTACAATGAGCAGTTCTTC.

This clone occurred a few times. This chain joins TRBV28 and TRBJ1-1; D ambiguous. Germline values: CDR1 MDHEN, CDR2 SYDVKM. V was pared by 2 bases and J by 3 bases, with 10 bases between. The CDR3 spans 14 residues. CDR3 sequence reads: CASSLGGYDTEAFF. In nucleotides, the CDR3 is TGTGCCAGCAGTTTAGGAGGGTACGACACTGAAGCTTTCTTT.

V usage is TRBV12-5 and J usage is TRBJ2-7; 10 bases align to TRBD2. Germline V lookup: CDR1 LGHNT, CDR2 FRNRAP. The J segment lost 2 bases and the V segment lost 3 bases, leaving 1 base of the junction unmatched. CDR3 length: 14 residues. The CDR3 region is CASGLLAGPYEQYF. Written as DNA, the CDR3 is TGTGCTAGTGGTTTACTAGCGGGGCCCTACGAGCAGTACTTC.

This sequence joins TRBV9 and TRBJ2-1; D possibly corresponds to TRBD1 (6 bases). This CDR3 is 13 amino acids long. Per germline, CDR1 SGDLS and CDR2 YYNGEE. V lost 3 bases, J lost 7 bases, and 11 bases lay in between. The CDR3 region has the DNA TGTGCCAGCAGCGCAGGGGTGGCTAATGAGCAGTTCTTC. Its translation is CASSAGVANEQFF.

The chain combines TRBV7-2 with TRBJ2-2; D is unresolved. CDR3 length: 13 amino acids. Trimming cost V 7 bases and J 4 bases, with 10 bases left between them. Germline values: CDR1 SGHTA, CDR2 FQGNSA. The CDR3 is CASNPLRTGELFF. The CDR3 coding sequence is TGTGCCAGCAACCCTCTCCGCACCGGGGAGCTGTTTTTT.